What follows are 5 T cell receptor beta chains derived from one specimen sequenced in a study of OX40 agonist ivuxolimab in advanced cancers. Here immunoSEQ multiplex PCR was the method, and the copy in TCRdb shows in-frame clones only, minus some. The sample lists about 98,000 clones; approximately 88% were seen once. The sample here was CD4+ or CD8+ T cells sorted from blood, taken in a trial of the OX40 agonist ivuxolimab. All receptors come from an adult with an advanced solid tumor such as melanoma, head and neck, liver or kidney cancer.

This clone has only one observation. The V gene is TRBV29-1, the J gene TRBJ2-6; D remains unclear. This CDR3 spans 16 amino acids. CDR1 SQVTM and CDR2 ANQGSEA come from the germline V gene. V shed 8 bases and J shed 1 base, with 18 bases lying between them. DNA of the CDR3: TGCAGCTTTGGGATCCCCGACAAATCTGGGGCCAACGTCCTGACTTTC. Translating it yields CSFGIPDKSGANVLTF.

This clone was picked up one time. The chain has TRBV10-3 and TRBJ1-4; 10 nucleotides agree with TRBD1. After removal of 0 bases from V and 7 bases from J, the junction contained 5 bases not matched to a gene. Germline CDR1 and CDR2: ENHRY and SYGVKD. The CDR3 consists of 16 residues. Written as DNA, the CDR3 is TGTGCCATCAGTGAGTCGGAGAGGACAGGGGGTGAAAAACTGTTTTTT. As protein: CAISESERTGGEKLFF.

This sequence joins TRBV15 and TRBJ1-2; D is perhaps TRBD1 (6 bases). With 5 bases removed from V and 4 bases from J, the gap between germline ends came to 14 bases. Germline V gene data show CDR1 as LNHNV and CDR2 as YYDKDF (reference sequence). The CDR3 has 14 residues. CDR3 region: CATSGGRGIYGYTF. In nucleotides, the CDR3 is TGTGCCACCAGCGGAGGCAGGGGAATCTATGGCTACACCTTC.

The chain links TRBV16 to TRBJ1-5; tentative D call: TRBD1 (5 bases). The germline CDR1 and CDR2 sequences are KGHSY and FQNENV. This CDR3 contains 16 residues. V was trimmed by 0 bases and J by 7 bases, leaving 16 bases between them. CDR3 DNA: TGTGCCAGCAGCCAATCGCGCGTCGGGGGGGGGCAGCCCCAGCATTTT. Translating it yields CASSQSRVGGGQPQHF.

The J gene is TRBJ2-3, the V gene TRBV7-8, with D possibly being TRBD1 (6 bases). The CDR3 sequence is 16 residues long. Trimming shortened V by 6 bases and J by 0 bases, and 16 bases separated the two germline ends. CDR1 is SGHVS and CDR2 is FQNEAQ in the germline V gene. The CDR3 protein is CASRDLSGGSTDTQYF. CDR3 DNA sequence: TGTGCCAGCAGGGACTTAAGTGGGGGCAGCACAGATACGCAGTATTTT.